The subject of this entry is one T cell receptor (beta chain). This record belongs to a study of blood T cell repertoires in COVID-19. Sequencing was performed with immunoSEQ multiplex PCR; in TCRdb, only in-frame clones are kept and a portion is missing. Of 75,000 to 80,000 clones in the sample, about 82% were seen once. CDR1 is MNHEY and CDR2 is SVGEGT in the germline V gene. V was pared by 4 bases and J by 8 bases, with 11 bases between. The CDR3 has 12 amino acids. This sequence originates from a woman aged 55-69 years with acute or convalescent COVID-19. Sample: peripheral blood. This rearrangement joins TRBV6-2 or TRBV6-3 to TRBJ1-2; a weak D match, TRBD1 (5 bases). The CDR3: CASSSQGYGYTF. The DNA of the CDR3 is TGTGCCAGCAGTTCCCAGGGTTACGGCTACACCTTC.